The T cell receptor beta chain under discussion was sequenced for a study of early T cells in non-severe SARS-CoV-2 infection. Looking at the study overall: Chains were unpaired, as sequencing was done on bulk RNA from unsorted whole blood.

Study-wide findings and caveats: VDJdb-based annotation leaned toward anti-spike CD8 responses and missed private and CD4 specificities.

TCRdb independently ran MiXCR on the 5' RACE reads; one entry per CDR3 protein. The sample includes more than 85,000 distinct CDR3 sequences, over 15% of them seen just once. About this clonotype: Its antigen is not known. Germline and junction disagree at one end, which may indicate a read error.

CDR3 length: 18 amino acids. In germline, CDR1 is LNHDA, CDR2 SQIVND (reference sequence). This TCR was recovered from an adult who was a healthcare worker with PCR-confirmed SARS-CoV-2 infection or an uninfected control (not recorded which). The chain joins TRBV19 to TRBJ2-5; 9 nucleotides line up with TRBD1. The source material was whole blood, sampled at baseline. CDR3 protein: CASSIDWGTGKAQETQHF. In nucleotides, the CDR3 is TGTGCCAGTAGTATAGATTGGGGGACAGGGAAGGCTCAAGAGACCCAGCACTTC.